Shown below are 32 T cell receptor beta chains from a single sample sequenced in a study of T-cell memory formation after mild COVID-19. One entry per CDR3 protein, called by TCRdb with MiXCR from the 5' RACE reads. This table holds fewer than 250,000 distinct CDR3 sequences, 15% to 20% found once. Sequencing was carried out using PBMCs or a T cell subset sorted from them (not recorded which). These TCRs come from an adult woman who had mild COVID-19 (a few samples of this study predate the infection). Cell type and time point are not known.

The chain joins TRBV3-1 to TRBJ2-1; weak D call: TRBD1 (5 bases). CDR3 length: 12 amino acids. Germline CDR1 and CDR2: LGHDT and YNNKEL (reference sequence). V lost 7 bases and J 4 bases, leaving 8 bases between the germline ends. CDR3 bases: TGTGCCAGCACCCAGGGATACAATGAGCAGTTCTTC. It specifies CASTQGYNEQFF.

The chain carries TRBV27 and TRBJ2-7; D is possibly TRBD1 (6 bases). The CDR3 extends over 16 amino acids. The V end was cut by 2 bases, the J end by 4 bases, with 18 bases between. CDR1 and CDR2 (germline): MNHEY, SMNVEV (reference sequence). CDR3 in amino acids: CASSLTRGSSGYEQYF. In DNA, the CDR3 is TGTGCCAGCAGTTTAACGAGGGGGTCCTCGGGGTACGAGCAGTACTTC.

This clonotype was counted only a few times. This chain links TRBV7-9 with TRBJ2-5; unclear D gene. Trimming took off 2 bases at V and 1 base at J, with 11 bases between the two ends. The CDR3 runs to 15 residues. The germline CDR1 and CDR2 sequences are SEHNR and FQNEAQ (reference sequence). CDR3: CASSLRDPPQETQYF. The CDR3 bases are TGTGCCAGCAGCTTAAGGGATCCCCCCCAAGAGACCCAGTACTTC.

This clonotype was seen a handful of times. V and J are TRBV6-2 or TRBV6-3 and TRBJ2-3; 12 positions match TRBD2. With V trimmed by 2 bases and J by 4 bases, 10 bases remained unmatched. Germline CDR1 reads MNHEY; CDR2 reads SVGEGT. This CDR3 region has 18 residues. CDR3 protein: CASSYDLAGGPIADTQYF. The DNA for the CDR3 is TGTGCCAGCAGTTACGACCTAGCGGGAGGGCCTATTGCAGATACGCAGTATTTT.

In its sample, this clonotype was seen once. The V and J genes are TRBV4-1 and TRBJ2-4, with a tentative D call TRBD1 (6 bases). The CDR3 contains 15 residues. V gave up 2 bases and J gave up 7 bases, with 15 bases separating them. Germline V gives CDR1 MGHRA, CDR2 YSYEKL. The CDR3 coding sequence is TGCGCCAGCAGCCAACTCCCGGGACACGGGAACATTCAGTACTTC. Translation gives CASSQLPGHGNIQYF.

The gene calls are TRBV7-3 and TRBJ2-2, with TRBD1 identical over 10 bases. Germline CDR1 SGHTA, CDR2 FQGTGA. The CDR3 sequence is 17 residues long. After removal of 5 bases from V and 1 base from J, the junction contained 7 bases not matched to a gene. CDR3 region: CASSRLWDRGNTGELFF. DNA for the CDR3: TGTGCCAGCAGCCGACTCTGGGACAGGGGGAACACCGGGGAGCTGTTTTTT.

The sample holds a few counts of this clonotype. This sequence joins TRBV7-9 and TRBJ1-2, with D possibly matching TRBD1 (5 bases). CDR3 size: 14 residues. The germline V gene has CDR1 SEHNR and CDR2 FQNEAQ (reference sequence). Trimming pared 3 bases from V and 6 bases from J, leaving 14 bases between. The CDR3 protein is CASSFDGGVHGYTF. The CDR3 region has the DNA TGTGCCAGCAGCTTCGACGGGGGAGTCCATGGCTACACCTTC.

This clonotype was seen only once. V is TRBV2 and J is TRBJ1-1; perhaps TRBD1 as D (5 bases). The germline V gene encodes CDR1 SNHLY and CDR2 FYNNEI. CDR3 length: 14 amino acids. V lost 8 bases and J 11 bases, leaving 24 bases between the germline ends. CDR3 sequence reads: CASALPGRLVRAFF. CDR3 DNA: TGTGCCAGCGCTCTTCCGGGACGCCTGGTCCGGGCTTTCTTT.

This clonotype was seen ten or more times. This chain uses TRBV12-3 or TRBV12-4 with TRBJ1-5; D is uncertain. V was shortened by 3 bases and J by 4 bases, with 7 bases between the two germline ends. The CDR3 loop spans 13 amino acids. The chain's CDR3 is CASSFRLNQPQHF. The CDR3 nucleotides read TGTGCCAGCAGTTTCAGGTTAAATCAGCCCCAGCATTTT.

The chain links TRBV11-1 to TRBJ2-1; no clear D gene. Trimming left V 2 bases short and J 4 bases short, with 12 bases between. Germline lookup yields CDR1 SGHAT and CDR2 FQDESV (reference sequence). The CDR3 loop spans 15 amino acids. The CDR3 sequence: CASSLRYKAYNEQFF. DNA of the CDR3: TGTGCCAGCAGCTTAAGGTACAAGGCATACAATGAGCAGTTCTTC.

The chain has TRBV5-6 and TRBJ1-5; D ambiguous. Deletions cut 0 bases from V and 6 bases from J, with 10 bases between. Per germline, CDR1 SGHDT and CDR2 YYEEEE. The CDR3 is 14 amino acids. The CDR3 is CASSLGPRGQPQHF. CDR3 coding DNA: TGTGCCAGCAGCTTGGGACCCCGGGGTCAGCCCCAGCATTTT.

The chain couples TRBV18 to TRBJ2-1; TRBD1 is a possible D gene (6 bases). Between the trimmed V and J ends, which lost 6 bases and 2 bases, there was a span of 14 bases. Germline V gene sequence: CDR1 KGHSH, CDR2 LQKENI. This CDR3 has 15 residues. The CDR3 coding sequence is TGTGCCAGCTCGTCCGACAGGCGTGCCTACAATGAGCAGTTCTTC. The encoded protein is CASSSDRRAYNEQFF.

This clonotype was counted ten times or more. The CDR3 here is CASSPGPQPSYEQYF. Written as DNA, the CDR3 is TGTGCCAGCAGCCCGGGACCCCAACCCTCCTACGAGCAGTACTTC. The chain combines TRBV12-3 or TRBV12-4 with TRBJ2-7; the D gene could be TRBD1 or TRBD2 (5 bases each). This CDR3 is 15 amino acids long. Trimming removed 6 bases from V and 0 bases from J, with 15 bases in between.

About this clonotype: Mismatch with germline at one junction end may stem from a read error. J is TRBJ2-4 and V is TRBV6-1; possible D gene TRBD2, 6 bases. The CDR3 spans 13 residues. CDR1 MNHNS and CDR2 SASEGT come from the germline V gene. For the CDR3, the DNA is TGTGCCAGCAGTGAAGCGGGGGGACTCTACCTGGGCTTC. It codes for CASSEAGGLYLGF.

The CDR3 loop reads CASSFRTDTQYF. DNA of the CDR3: TGTGCCAGCAGTTTTCGGACAGATACGCAGTATTTT. This sequence joins TRBV12-3 or TRBV12-4 and TRBJ2-3; D unclear. This CDR3 spans 12 amino acids. V dropped 3 bases and J dropped 3 bases, with 4 bases sitting between them.

In this sample, this clonotype turned up a few times. The chain couples TRBV24-1 to TRBJ2-3, with TRBD2 identical over 12 bases. There are 17 residues in the CDR3. V lost 9 bases, J lost 2 bases, and 11 bases stayed unmatched. Germline assignment: CDR1 KGHDR and CDR2 SFDVKD. The CDR3 is CATQGTSGPGSTDTQYF. CDR3 nucleotide sequence: TGTGCCACCCAGGGGACTAGCGGGCCGGGATCCACAGATACGCAGTATTTT.

This clonotype showed up just a few times. This chain joins TRBV29-1 and TRBJ1-2; TRBD1 matches 8 bases. Germline trimming cut 6 bases from V and 2 bases from J; bases unmatched to any gene: 8. Germline CDR1 and CDR2: SQVTM and ANQGSEA. There are 14 residues in the CDR3. CDR3 sequence reads: CSVARTGSNYGYTF. The CDR3 DNA follows: TGCAGCGTGGCAAGGACAGGGAGCAACTATGGCTACACCTTC.

V is TRBV7-9 and J is TRBJ2-7, with 11 positions matching TRBD1. The V and J ends lost 5 bases and 7 bases, in that order; junction bases with no gene match: 7. This CDR3 is 14 amino acids long. Germline-derived CDR1 and CDR2 are SEHNR and FQNEAQ (reference sequence). The CDR3 coding sequence is TGTGCCAGCAGCCCAGGACAGGGGGCGGGGGAGCAGTACTTC. It is translated as CASSPGQGAGEQYF.

This clonotype was counted between two and nine times. The chain employs TRBV7-9 and TRBJ1-3; TRBD1 might be the D (5 bases). The CDR3 contains 18 residues. Trimming left V 5 bases short and J 9 bases short, with 29 bases between. Looked up from germline, CDR1 is SEHNR and CDR2 is FQNEAQ (reference sequence). CDR3 loop: CASSVSPDSARTRGTIYF. CDR3 sequence (DNA): TGTGCCAGCAGCGTCTCCCCAGACAGTGCTCGCACCCGCGGCACCATATATTTT.

This clonotype came up many times. The V call is TRBV7-8, the J call TRBJ1-2, with 7 bases aligning to TRBD1. The CDR3 sequence is 17 residues long. V lost 5 bases and J lost 0; bases outside the gene matches: 12. Germline V gene lookup returns CDR1 SGHVS and CDR2 FQNEAQ. The CDR3 DNA follows: TGTGCCAGCAGCCCAGACAGGGATTCCAAGGCTAACTATGGCTACACCTTC. Its translation: CASSPDRDSKANYGYTF.

In this sample, this clonotype turned up a few times. The rearrangement uses TRBV24-1 and TRBJ2-3, with D possibly TRBD2 on 6 matching bases. With 7 bases removed from V and 1 base from J, the gap between germline ends came to 17 bases. There are 16 residues in the CDR3. CDR1 is KGHDR, CDR2 SFDVKD, per germline. CDR3 region: CATRYGGEAGTDTQYF. Written as DNA, the CDR3 is TGTGCCACCAGATACGGGGGTGAAGCGGGCACAGATACGCAGTATTTT.

This clonotype has at least ten counts. V usage is TRBV20-1 and J usage is TRBJ2-2; D is ambiguous. Germline CDR1 is DFQATT and CDR2 is SNEGSKA (reference sequence). Trimming cost V 1 base and J 7 bases, with 10 bases left between them. The CDR3 has 13 amino acids. The CDR3 DNA reads TGCAGTGCTAGAGTTACGGTCAGCGGGGAGCTGTTTTTT. The encoded protein is CSARVTVSGELFF.

This clonotype was observed a handful of times. The chain combines TRBV12-3 or TRBV12-4 with TRBJ1-6; the D gene is possibly TRBD1 (6 bases). This CDR3 has 15 amino acids. Trimming removed 4 bases from V and 4 bases from J, with 11 bases in between. CDR3 loop: CASSSQGGYNSPLHF. The CDR3 nucleotides are TGTGCCAGCAGTTCACAGGGTGGTTATAATTCACCCCTCCACTTT.

This clonotype was picked up one time. The V gene is TRBV2, the J gene TRBJ1-1; D is ambiguous. V gave up 6 bases and J gave up 2 bases, with 10 bases separating them. CDR1 and CDR2 (germline): SNHLY, FYNNEI. There are 13 residues in the CDR3. The CDR3 nucleotides read TGTGCCAGCAGCACCGGACCAAACACTGAAGCTTTCTTT. Protein product: CASSTGPNTEAFF.

This clonotype was seen more than once but under ten times. The genes are TRBV3-1 and TRBJ2-3; possibly TRBD2 for D (5 bases). Looked up from germline, CDR1 is LGHDT and CDR2 is YNNKEL (reference sequence). V was shortened by 7 bases and J by 3 bases, with 20 bases between the two germline ends. This CDR3 contains 16 residues. The CDR3 sequence is CASNPSGARGTDTQYF. Written as DNA, the CDR3 is TGTGCCAGCAACCCTAGTGGTGCACGAGGGACAGATACGCAGTATTTT.

There are many counts of this clonotype. The DNA for the CDR3 is TGTGCCAGCTGTCTGTCCCAGAATCAGCCCCAGCATTTT. The encoded protein is CASCLSQNQPQHF. The V and J genes are TRBV12-3 or TRBV12-4 and TRBJ1-5; D is uncertain. With 8 bases removed from V and 4 bases from J, the gap between germline ends came to 12 bases. The CDR3 totals 13 residues.

This chain joins TRBV5-1 and TRBJ1-1; D not certain. Trimming cost V 0 bases and J 1 base, with 7 bases left between them. This CDR3 spans 14 amino acids. CDR1 SGHRS and CDR2 YFSETQ come from the germline V gene. CDR3 loop: CASSLAPGNTEAFF. CDR3 sequence (DNA): TGCGCCAGCAGCTTGGCCCCGGGGAACACTGAAGCTTTCTTT.

The V and J genes are TRBV19 and TRBJ2-5; no clear D. V dropped 3 bases and J dropped 3 bases, with 11 bases sitting between them. CDR3 length: 14 residues. Looked up from germline, CDR1 is LNHDA and CDR2 is SQIVND (reference sequence). This CDR3 is CASSIGRREETQYF. The CDR3, as DNA: TGTGCCAGTAGTATCGGTAGGCGAGAAGAGACCCAGTACTTC. The full variable domain, its missing parts supplied by reference TRBV19 and TRBJ2-5, is DGGITQSPKYLFRKEGQNVTLSCEQNLNHDAMYWYRQDPGQGLRLIYYSQIVNDFQKGDIAEGYSVSREKKESFPLTVTSAQKNPTAFYLCASSIGRREETQYFGPGTRLLVL.

V and J are TRBV9 and TRBJ2-1; no clear D. Looked up from germline, CDR1 is SGDLS and CDR2 is YYNGEE. V lost 1 base and J lost 9, with 8 bases in between. The CDR3 has 12 residues. CDR3 nucleotides: TGTGCCAGCAGCGTAAATTTGGGTGAGCAGTTCTTC. Translated: CASSVNLGEQFF. Supplemented by reference TRBV9 and TRBJ2-1, the full variable domain reads DSGVTQTPKHLITATGQRVTLRCSPRSGDLSVYWYQQSLDQGLQFLIQYYNGEERAKGNILERFSAQQFPDLHSELNLSSLELGDSALYFCASSVNLGEQFFGPGTRLTVL.

The chain has TRBV29-1 and TRBJ1-2; D call uncertain. Per the germline V gene, CDR1 is SQVTM and CDR2 is ANQGSEA. Trimming stripped 7 bases from V and 4 bases from J, with 10 bases between. This CDR3 is built from 11 residues. This CDR3 reads CSGGGIYGYTF. CDR3 sequence (DNA): TGCAGCGGGGGAGGGATCTATGGCTACACCTTC. Variable domain in full (rest from reference TRBV29-1 and TRBJ1-2): SAVISQKPSRDICQRGTSLTIQCQVDSQVTMMFWYRQQPGQSLTLIATANQGSEATYESGFVIDKFPISRPNLTFSTLTVSNMSPEDSSIYLCSGGGIYGYTFGSGTRLTVV.

The V and J genes are TRBV7-2 and TRBJ1-3, with D unresolved. The germline V and J ends were trimmed by 5 bases and 4 bases, with 9 bases remaining between them. Germline V gene data show CDR1 as SGHTA and CDR2 as FQGNSA. The CDR3 length is 13 residues. This CDR3 is CASSVLQGNTIYF. In nucleotides, the CDR3 is TGTGCCAGCAGCGTTCTACAGGGAAACACCATATATTTT.

There are many counts of this clonotype. J is TRBJ2-7 and V is TRBV10-3, with D maybe TRBD2 (6 bases). V lost 6 bases to trimming and J lost 0 bases, with 12 bases between them. CDR1 and CDR2 (germline): ENHRY, SYGVKD. This CDR3 spans 14 amino acids. The CDR3 DNA follows: TGTGCCATCAGGGCTTTCGGGAGCTCCTACGAGCAGTACTTC. It encodes CAIRAFGSSYEQYF.